This TCR beta chain was observed in a study of graft-versus-host responses after intestinal transplantation. Broader study findings: GvH clones occurred in recipient marrow; some first appeared in ileum or blood. Individuals carrying graft-donor T cell macrochimerism showed high graft-versus-host to host-versus-graft clonal ratios in allografts.

Generated by immunoSEQ multiplex PCR, the TCRdb table keeps only in-frame clones and is missing some. The sample gives under 20,000 clones, approximately 89% of which show up once; 9.4% is in the top ten. This clone was seen only a few times. What it recognizes is unknown. The germline V and J ends were trimmed by 2 bases and 7 bases, with 11 bases remaining between them. The germline gives CDR1 MNHNY, CDR2 SVGAGI (reference sequence). The CDR3 covers 14 residues. The clonotype was recovered from a human patient who received an intestinal transplant, so some T cells may come from the graft donor. The chain links TRBV6-6 to TRBJ2-2; maybe TRBD2 (7 bases). Sequenced material: PBMCs, taken roughly 32 weeks after intestinal transplant. CDR3 amino acids: CASSYRGGNGELFF. The DNA of the CDR3 is TGTGCCAGCAGTTACAGGGGGGGTAACGGGGAGCTGTTTTTT.